These T cell receptor beta chains were read from a single sample in a study of T cell changes during pregnancy in multiple sclerosis. Sequencing used immunoSEQ multiplex PCR; TCRdb keeps in-frame clones, though not all of them. The repertoire holds roughly 57,000 clones, about 94% seen once, with roughly 2.5% in the top ten. This sample comprised CD8+ T cells from peripheral blood mononuclear cells, obtained after pregnancy. The receptors here all came from a female donor with multiple sclerosis, enrolled in a pregnancy study. Both conserved end residues are part of each CDR3. D genes are given only for firm matches. Clone size is stated in some rows and not others, as once, few, many or a class when expanded.

J gene: TRBJ2-1
D gene: -
clone size: -
V gene: TRBV21-1
CDR3 DNA: TGTGCCAGCAGCAAAGCAACGGACAGGGGGAAGTATGAGCAGTTCTTC
CDR3 protein: CASSKATDRGKYEQFF

J gene: TRBJ2-2
D gene: TRBD2
clone size: once
V gene: TRBV14
CDR3 DNA: TGTGCCAGCAGCCAGGGGACTAGCAACACCGGGGAGCTGTTTTTT
CDR3 protein: CASSQGTSNTGELFF

J gene: TRBJ1-2
D gene: TRBD1
clone size: -
V gene: TRBV5-8
CDR3 DNA: TGTGCCAGCAGCTTGCGGACAGGGATCGAAGGCTACACCTTC
CDR3 protein: CASSLRTGIEGYTF

J gene: TRBJ2-7
D gene: TRBD1
clone size: -
V gene: TRBV7-2
CDR3 DNA: TGTGCCAGCAGCCGACCCCCCGGAGGACAGGGGACGTACGAGCAGTACTTC
CDR3 protein: CASSRPPGGQGTYEQYF

J gene: TRBJ2-3
D gene: TRBD1
clone size: -
V gene: TRBV5-1
CDR3 DNA: TGCGCCAGCAGCTTAGGGACAGGGGGCGCCGATACGCAGTATTTT
CDR3 protein: CASSLGTGGADTQYF

J gene: TRBJ2-2
D gene: -
clone size: many
V gene: TRBV6-1
CDR3 DNA: TGTGCCAGCAGTGAAGCGGCGGGAAACCCCGGGGAGCTGTTTTTT
CDR3 protein: CASSEAAGNPGELFF

J gene: TRBJ2-7
D gene: TRBD2
clone size: -
V gene: TRBV7-9
CDR3 DNA: TGTGCCAGCATCCCCCGGGGGGCGGGAGGCGAAGAGCAGTACTTC
CDR3 protein: CASIPRGAGGEEQYF

J gene: TRBJ2-1
D gene: -
clone size: -
V gene: TRBV7-7
CDR3 DNA: TGTGCCAGCAGCCCCCGGGAGTCGGACTACAATGAGCAGTTCTTC
CDR3 protein: CASSPRESDYNEQFF

J gene: TRBJ2-3
D gene: TRBD2
clone size: -
V gene: TRBV9
CDR3 DNA: TGTGCCAGCGGCGGACTAGTCGCAGATACGCAGTATTTT
CDR3 protein: CASGGLVADTQYF

J gene: TRBJ1-2
D gene: -
clone size: -
V gene: TRBV25-1
CDR3 DNA: TGTGCCAGCAGCCCGGGTGCGTTCTATGGCTACACCTTC
CDR3 protein: CASSPGAFYGYTF

J gene: TRBJ2-2
D gene: TRBD2
clone size: -
V gene: TRBV5-6
CDR3 DNA: TGTGCCAGCAGCTTGCTGGCGGGAGGTTCCCCCGGGGAGCTGTTTTTT
CDR3 protein: CASSLLAGGSPGELFF

J gene: TRBJ2-7
D gene: -
clone size: -
V gene: TRBV28
CDR3 DNA: TGTGCCAGCAGTGAACACAACTACGAGCAGTACTTC
CDR3 protein: CASSEHNYEQYF

J gene: TRBJ1-1
D gene: -
clone size: -
V gene: TRBV5-1
CDR3 DNA: TGCGCCAGCAGCTTGGAGAAGGCGGGGGCGTCCACTGAAGCTTTCTTT
CDR3 protein: CASSLEKAGASTEAFF

J gene: TRBJ1-1
D gene: TRBD1
clone size: -
V gene: TRBV19
CDR3 DNA: TGTGCCAGCGGGACAGGGGGGAACACTGAAGCTTTCTTT
CDR3 protein: CASGTGGNTEAFF

J gene: TRBJ2-7
D gene: -
clone size: -
V gene: TRBV30
CDR3 DNA: TGTGCCTGGGGGGGCCGGGAGCAGTACTTC
CDR3 protein: CAWGGREQYF

J gene: TRBJ2-3
D gene: -
clone size: once
V gene: TRBV7-2
CDR3 DNA: TGTGCCAGCAGCTTAGCGGCTAGCGTTACAGATACGCAGTATTTT
CDR3 protein: CASSLAASVTDTQYF

J gene: TRBJ2-3
D gene: TRBD2
clone size: -
V gene: TRBV7-9
CDR3 DNA: TGTGCCAGCAGCGCTGGACTAGCGGGAGCAGATACGCAGTATTTT
CDR3 protein: CASSAGLAGADTQYF

J gene: TRBJ1-2
D gene: TRBD1
clone size: once
V gene: TRBV19
CDR3 DNA: TGTGCCAGTAGTAGGATGGACAGGGGCGACGGCTACACCTTC
CDR3 protein: CASSRMDRGDGYTF

J gene: TRBJ2-1
D gene: -
clone size: many
V gene: TRBV27
CDR3 DNA: TGTGCCAGCAGTCTTCGACTCGGTGGCTACAATGAGCAGTTCTTC
CDR3 protein: CASSLRLGGYNEQFF

J gene: TRBJ2-7
D gene: -
clone size: -
V gene: TRBV7-9
CDR3 DNA: TGTGCCAGCAGCCCCCCGCCAGGGGCAGGGAGCGAGCAGTACTTC
CDR3 protein: CASSPPPGAGSEQYF

J gene: TRBJ1-2
D gene: TRBD1
clone size: -
V gene: TRBV28
CDR3 DNA: TGTGCCAGCAGTCCCACAGGGGGCAAGTATGGCTACACCTTC
CDR3 protein: CASSPTGGKYGYTF

J gene: TRBJ1-5
D gene: -
clone size: -
V gene: TRBV27
CDR3 DNA: TGTGCCAGCAGTTTAGGGTCGGGGGGCGCACAGCCCCAGCATTTT
CDR3 protein: CASSLGSGGAQPQHF

J gene: TRBJ2-7
D gene: -
clone size: -
V gene: TRBV19
CDR3 DNA: TGTGCCAGTAGTGTCTCTGACCGGGGTGTCCACGAGCAGTACTTC
CDR3 protein: CASSVSDRGVHEQYF

J gene: TRBJ2-3
D gene: TRBD1
clone size: -
V gene: TRBV5-1
CDR3 DNA: TGCGCCAGCAGCCTCTGGACAGGGGGCACAGATACGCAGTATTTT
CDR3 protein: CASSLWTGGTDTQYF

J gene: TRBJ2-7
D gene: TRBD2
clone size: once
V gene: TRBV6-4
CDR3 DNA: TGTGCCAGCAGCACCTCAGCGGGAGTTGGCGAGCAGTACTTC
CDR3 protein: CASSTSAGVGEQYF

J gene: TRBJ2-1
D gene: TRBD2
clone size: -
V gene: TRBV7-3
CDR3 DNA: TGTGCCAGCAGCCTGAGGACTAGCGGCAATGAGCAGTTCTTC
CDR3 protein: CASSLRTSGNEQFF

J gene: TRBJ2-7
D gene: -
clone size: -
V gene: TRBV29-1
CDR3 DNA: TGCAGCGTTGATATTGATGAGGGCCTGGACTCCTACGAGCAGTACTTC
CDR3 protein: CSVDIDEGLDSYEQYF

J gene: TRBJ2-3
D gene: TRBD1
clone size: once
V gene: TRBV28
CDR3 DNA: TGTGCCAGCAGTTTATCGACAGGGGGAAGCACAGATACGCAGTATTTT
CDR3 protein: CASSLSTGGSTDTQYF

J gene: TRBJ2-1
D gene: -
clone size: -
V gene: TRBV7-8
CDR3 DNA: TGTGCCAGCAGCTTAGCGCTGGGGGCCCCCTACAATGAGCAGTTCTTC
CDR3 protein: CASSLALGAPYNEQFF

J gene: TRBJ2-1
D gene: -
clone size: -
V gene: TRBV7-9
CDR3 DNA: TGTGCCAGCAGCGCCGCACTCGCGGGATCCTACAATGAGCAGTTCTTC
CDR3 protein: CASSAALAGSYNEQFF

J gene: TRBJ2-5
D gene: -
clone size: -
V gene: TRBV7-2
CDR3 DNA: TGTGCCAGCAGCTTAGGGGTACAGGGATTAGAGACCCAGTACTTC
CDR3 protein: CASSLGVQGLETQYF

J gene: TRBJ2-7
D gene: TRBD1
clone size: -
V gene: TRBV27
CDR3 DNA: TGTGCCAGCAGTTCGACAGGGTCCTACGAGCAGTACTTC
CDR3 protein: CASSSTGSYEQYF

J gene: TRBJ2-7
D gene: -
clone size: -
V gene: TRBV6-5
CDR3 DNA: TGTGCCAGCAGTTACGGTCGCGCGGGATCGGGTTACGAGCAGTACTTC
CDR3 protein: CASSYGRAGSGYEQYF

J gene: TRBJ2-1
D gene: TRBD1
clone size: -
V gene: TRBV5-4
CDR3 DNA: TGTGCCCAGTCCGGGACAGACTACAATGAGCAGTTCTTC
CDR3 protein: CAQSGTDYNEQFF

J gene: TRBJ2-7
D gene: TRBD2
clone size: -
V gene: TRBV2
CDR3 DNA: TGTGCCAGCAGATACTATAGCGGGAGGGACTACGAGCAGTACTTC
CDR3 protein: CASRYYSGRDYEQYF

J gene: TRBJ1-2
D gene: -
clone size: -
V gene: TRBV4-1
CDR3 DNA: TGCGCCAGCAGCCCGACAGCCATGTCAAGCTACACCTTC
CDR3 protein: CASSPTAMSSYTF

J gene: TRBJ2-2
D gene: -
clone size: -
V gene: TRBV14
CDR3 DNA: TGTGCCAGCAGCTGGCAGGGCTACGGGGAGCTGTTTTTT
CDR3 protein: CASSWQGYGELFF

J gene: TRBJ2-5
D gene: -
clone size: -
V gene: TRBV11-2
CDR3 DNA: TGTGCCAGCAGCTTGGGGCACAGAGAGACCCAGTACTTC
CDR3 protein: CASSLGHRETQYF

J gene: TRBJ2-5
D gene: -
clone size: -
V gene: TRBV20-1
CDR3 DNA: TGCAGTCCAAATCGGGAGACCCAGTACTTC
CDR3 protein: CSPNRETQYF

J gene: TRBJ2-1
D gene: TRBD2
clone size: -
V gene: TRBV6-5
CDR3 DNA: TGTGCCAGCAGCCAACTAGCGGGGGGATACAATGAGCAGTTCTTC
CDR3 protein: CASSQLAGGYNEQFF

J gene: TRBJ1-3
D gene: -
clone size: -
V gene: TRBV30
CDR3 DNA: TGTGCCTGCCCCACTGAAAGCTCTGGAAACACCATATATTTT
CDR3 protein: CACPTESSGNTIYF

J gene: TRBJ2-5
D gene: -
clone size: -
V gene: TRBV11-2
CDR3 DNA: TGTGCCAGCAGCTTTTGGGCAGGAACTCAAGAGACCCAGTACTTC
CDR3 protein: CASSFWAGTQETQYF

J gene: TRBJ1-1
D gene: -
clone size: -
V gene: TRBV7-6
CDR3 DNA: TGTGCCAGCAGCTCCGGGGGTGAAGCTTTCTTT
CDR3 protein: CASSSGGEAFF

J gene: TRBJ2-1
D gene: -
clone size: -
V gene: TRBV19
CDR3 DNA: TGTGCCAGTAGTTTAGGCGGTACCTACAATGAGCAGTTCTTC
CDR3 protein: CASSLGGTYNEQFF

J gene: TRBJ2-7
D gene: TRBD2
clone size: -
V gene: TRBV2
CDR3 DNA: TGTGCCAGCAGTGAGACAGCGGGAGTCTACTACGAGCAGTACTTC
CDR3 protein: CASSETAGVYYEQYF